One T cell receptor (beta chain) is described in this entry. The data derive from a study of OX40 agonist ivuxolimab in advanced cancers. Study context: Participants averaged approximately 65 years of age (range roughly 23 to 90) and were 75% to 90% male.

The CDR3 totals 16 residues. CDR1 is SGHRS and CDR2 is YFSETQ in the germline V gene. V was pared by 0 bases and J by 6 bases, with 16 bases between. Generated by immunoSEQ multiplex PCR, the TCRdb table keeps only in-frame clones and is missing some. The table shows about 36,000 clones, with approximately 90% occurring only once. The receptor comes from an adult with an advanced solid tumor such as melanoma, head and neck, liver or kidney cancer. This sample comprised CD4+ or CD8+ T cells sorted from blood, obtained in a trial of the OX40 agonist ivuxolimab. This chain uses TRBV5-1 with TRBJ2-1; D call uncertain. The CDR3 DNA reads as TGCGCCAGCAGCTTGGGTCCCGCTGGAGCCACCAATGAGCAGTTCTTC. Its protein is CASSLGPAGATNEQFF.